The T cell receptor (beta chain) described here comes from a study of spatial heterogeneity in lung cancer. Study results and limitations: How many expanded intratumoral alpha and beta TCRs were present tracked the tumor mutation count, which was a count of nonsynonymous mutations.

TCRdb re-called the 5' RACE reads through MiXCR, storing one row per CDR3 protein. In the table there are 6,000 to 8,500 distinct CDR3 sequences, 13% of which are singletons. Stated time point: sample taken at primary tumor resection. Samples came from roughly 75 TRACERx patients with untreated early-stage lung cancer. Tumor, nontumor lung or frozen PBMC supplied whole RNA, sequenced without sorting. The CDR3 is 13 residues long. From germline, CDR1 is LGHDT and CDR2 YNNKEL (reference sequence). Trimming took off 0 bases at V and 9 bases at J, with 9 bases between the two ends. This clonotype has at least ten counts. Its cognate antigen is unknown.

Sequencing was performed on lung tumor tissue, taken at surgery. The rearrangement links TRBV3-1 to TRBJ1-5; D is ambiguous. The origin of this receptor is a male donor with early-stage non-small cell lung cancer. The CDR3 loop is CASSQDQARPQHF. The CDR3, as DNA: TGTGCCAGCAGCCAAGATCAGGCTCGGCCCCAGCATTTT.